This T cell receptor beta chain was identified in a study of technical replicates of blood from a few donors. Produced via immunoSEQ multiplex PCR; TCRdb's table is partial and in-frame only. The sample shows about 80,000 clones, 95% to 98% of them seen only once. Trimming removed 5 bases from V and 3 bases from J, with 23 bases in between. From germline, CDR1 is MGHRA and CDR2 YSYEKL. CDR3 length: 17 amino acids. The rearrangement uses TRBV4-1 and TRBJ2-7; D is perhaps TRBD1 (6 bases). The sequenced material came from T cells isolated from PBMCs. The clonotype originates from a human donor in good health. CDR3 sequence: CASSAPQGPSGLYEQYF. CDR3 bases: TGCGCCAGCAGCGCCCCACAGGGTCCCTCCGGCCTCTACGAGCAGTACTTC.